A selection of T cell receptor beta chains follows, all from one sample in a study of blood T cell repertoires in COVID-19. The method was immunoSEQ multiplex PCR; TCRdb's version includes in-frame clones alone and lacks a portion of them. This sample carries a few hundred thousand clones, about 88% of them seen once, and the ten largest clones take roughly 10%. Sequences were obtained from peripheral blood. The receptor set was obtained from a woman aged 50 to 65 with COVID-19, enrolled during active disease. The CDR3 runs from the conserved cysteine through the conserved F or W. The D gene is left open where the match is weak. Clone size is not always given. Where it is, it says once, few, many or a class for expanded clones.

TGTGCCAGCAGTCCGACTTCGCGGGGGGTCTCTGGGGCCAACGTCCTGACTTTC | CASSPTSRGVSGANVLTF | TRBD2 | once | TRBJ2-6 | TRBV6-2/TRBV6-3
TGCGCCAGCAGCTTAGGACAGGATGCTGGCTACACCTTC | CASSLGQDAGYTF | TRBD1 | - | TRBJ1-2 | TRBV5-1
TGTGCCACCAGTGACGGCAGCCGGCGGGAGCAGTACTTC | CATSDGSRREQYF | - | - | TRBJ2-7 | TRBV24-1
TGTGCCAGCAGCTTCCTCGGGGGGGAGCAGTACTTC | CASSFLGGEQYF | TRBD2 | - | TRBJ2-7 | TRBV5-4
TGTGCCAGCAGCGTAGAGTCAGGGGGCAACGAGCAGTACTTC | CASSVESGGNEQYF | TRBD1 | - | TRBJ2-7 | TRBV9
TGTGCCAGCAGCCCACAGGGGTCCTACACCGGGGAGCTGTTTTTT | CASSPQGSYTGELFF | TRBD1 | - | TRBJ2-2 | TRBV9
TGTGCCACCAGCAGTGAATTTCCGGGACAGGGAGGCCCGAGCAATCAGCCCCAGCATTTT | CATSSEFPGQGGPSNQPQHF | TRBD1 | few | TRBJ1-5 | TRBV15
TGTGCCAGCAGCTTAAGGTCGGGGGGCCCGAGCGCCTATGGCTACACCTTC | CASSLRSGGPSAYGYTF | - | - | TRBJ1-2 | TRBV7-7
TGTGCCAGTAGTCTGGAATGGGGGCCGCGTCAGCCCCAGCATTTT | CASSLEWGPRQPQHF | - | - | TRBJ1-5 | TRBV19
TGTGCCATCAGTGAGTCTACCCCAGGGTATTATACTGAAAAACTGTTTTTT | CAISESTPGYYTEKLFF | - | - | TRBJ1-4 | TRBV10-3
TGCGCCAGCATGACTCGGACTGACGCGAACACCGGGGAGCTGTTTTTT | CASMTRTDANTGELFF | - | - | TRBJ2-2 | TRBV10-2
TGCGCCAGCAGCCGACTAGCGGGGGGCCGGACAGATACGCAGTATTTT | CASSRLAGGRTDTQYF | TRBD2 | - | TRBJ2-3 | TRBV5-1
TGTGCCAGCAGCCTGGCGAGCAGGGTCTCTGGAAACACCATATATTTT | CASSLASRVSGNTIYF | - | - | TRBJ1-3 | TRBV11-2
TGTGCCAGCAGCCCCGGGACTAGTAGCACAGATACGCAGTATTTT | CASSPGTSSTDTQYF | TRBD2 | - | TRBJ2-3 | TRBV7-9